The present T cell receptor (beta chain) was sequenced within a study of read filtering for tumor transcriptome and immune sequencing. From about 0.4 ug of RNA, a library with molecular barcoded alpha/delta and beta/gamma adaptors was made. Each CDR3 protein gets one entry after TCRdb re-called the reads with MiXCR. The sample has about 39,000 distinct CDR3 sequences; around 15% are singletons. This clonotype was seen at least ten times. The CDR3 is 16 residues long. CDR1 DFQATT and CDR2 SNEGSKA come from the germline V gene (reference sequence). V shed 3 bases, J shed 2 bases, and the junction held 11 bases outside the gene matches.

Material for sequencing was a population of CD138-negative cells sorted from bone marrow. This sequence was found in a donor over 35 with multiple myeloma. The chain couples TRBV20-1 to TRBJ2-5, with 8 nucleotides matching TRBD1. The CDR3 sequence is CSASGLRDRSQETQYF. CDR3 nucleotide sequence: TGCAGTGCTAGTGGACTCCGGGACAGGTCACAAGAGACCCAGTACTTC.